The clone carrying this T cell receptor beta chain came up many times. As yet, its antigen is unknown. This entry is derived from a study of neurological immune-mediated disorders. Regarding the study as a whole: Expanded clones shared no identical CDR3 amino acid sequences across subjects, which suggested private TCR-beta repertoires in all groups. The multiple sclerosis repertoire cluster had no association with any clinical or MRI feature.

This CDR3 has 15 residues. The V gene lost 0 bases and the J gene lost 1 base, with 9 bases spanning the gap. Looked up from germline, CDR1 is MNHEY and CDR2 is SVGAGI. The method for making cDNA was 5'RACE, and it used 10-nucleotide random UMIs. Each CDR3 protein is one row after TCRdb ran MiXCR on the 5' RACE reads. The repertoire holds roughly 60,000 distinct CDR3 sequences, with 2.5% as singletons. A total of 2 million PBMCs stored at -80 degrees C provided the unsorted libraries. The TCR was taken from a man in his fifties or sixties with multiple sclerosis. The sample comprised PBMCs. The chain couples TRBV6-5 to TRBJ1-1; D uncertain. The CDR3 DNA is TGTGCCAGCAGTTACTCTGAGACGGGGAACACTGAAGCTTTCTTT. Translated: CASSYSETGNTEAFF.